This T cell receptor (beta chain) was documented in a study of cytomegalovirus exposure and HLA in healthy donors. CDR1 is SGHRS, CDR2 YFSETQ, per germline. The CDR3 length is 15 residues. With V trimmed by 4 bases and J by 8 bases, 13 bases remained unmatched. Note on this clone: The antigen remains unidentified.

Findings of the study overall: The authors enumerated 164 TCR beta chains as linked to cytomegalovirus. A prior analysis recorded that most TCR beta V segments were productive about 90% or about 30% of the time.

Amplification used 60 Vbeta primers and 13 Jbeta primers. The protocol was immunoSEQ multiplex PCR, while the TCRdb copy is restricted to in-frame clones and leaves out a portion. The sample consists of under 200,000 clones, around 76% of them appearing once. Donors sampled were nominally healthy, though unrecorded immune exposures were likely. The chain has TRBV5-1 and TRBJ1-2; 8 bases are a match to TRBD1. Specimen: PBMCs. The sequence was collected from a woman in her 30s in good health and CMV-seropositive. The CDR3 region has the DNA TGCGCCAGCAGCATTAGGACAGGGAACTTGGAAGGCTACACCTTC. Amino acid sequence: CASSIRTGNLEGYTF.